This record looks at one TCR beta chain sequence and its context. The antigen is unknown. These data are taken from a study of Tregs in tolerant kidney transplant recipients. Overall study findings and caveats: This study did not directly address biological reproducibility. The most relevant donor-specific Treg TCRbeta repertoire apparently came from expansion with activated donor B cells.

The data were produced by immunoSEQ multiplex PCR, yet TCRdb's version contains in-frame clones alone and is incomplete. The data hold hundreds of thousands of clones, with 65% to 85% observed a single time. Germline V gene lookup returns CDR1 SNHLY and CDR2 FYNNEI. The CDR3 extends over 14 amino acids. Deletions cut 4 bases from V and 6 bases from J, with 15 bases between. The sequencing input was CD4+ T cells from blood. This sequence was found in a human donor in good health. The chain carries TRBV2 and TRBJ1-1; D is undetermined. CDR3 in DNA: TGTGCCAGCAGTGGGACCCTAACCTACTCTGAAGCTTTCTTT. Protein sequence: CASSGTLTYSEAFF.